The 20 T cell receptor beta chains reported below all come from one sample, sequenced in a study of T cells in women clearing cervical HPV infection. Sequenced by immunoSEQ multiplex PCR; TCRdb stores in-frame clones only, minus some. This sample's table reports about 33,000 clones. Material for sequencing was blood buffy coat. The receptors come from a woman between 18 and 70 years old with a cervical HPV16 infection that either progressed to CIN3+ or cleared (not recorded which).

As regards this clone: The read finishes 3 residues shy of the CDR3 end, and the germline J gene is used to complete it. The chain has TRBV11-2 and TRBJ1-6; 9 bases fit TRBD1. Germline values: CDR1 SGHAT, CDR2 FQNNGV. The ends lost 6 bases at V and 9 bases at J; junction bases unmatched: 6. The CDR3 spans 14 residues. CDR3: CASRRQGVGSPLHF. CDR3 bases read: TGTGCCAGCAGGAGACAGGGGGTCGGTTCACCC.

Regarding this clone: The CDR3 extends 3 residues past the end of the read, so its final part is completed from the germline J gene. This chain uses TRBV12-3 or TRBV12-4 with TRBJ2-7, with TRBD1 identical over 8 bases. V was pared by 5 bases and J by 5 bases, with 8 bases of the junction left unmatched. CDR3 length: 14 amino acids. The part of the CDR3 DNA that was read is TGTGCCAGCAGTGCGGACAGGGCTAGGCACGAG. Amino acid sequence: CASSADRARHE. The full CDR3 protein reads CASSADRARHEQYF.

Of note for this clone: Read coverage stops 3 residues before the CDR3 terminus; the germline J gene supplies the remainder. This chain uses TRBV7-2 with TRBJ2-3, with D perhaps TRBD2 (6 bases). The CDR3 loop spans 14 amino acids. Germline lookup yields CDR1 SGHTA and CDR2 FQGNSA. CDR3 residues: CASSLSTSQETQYF. Partial CDR3 DNA: TGTGCCAGCAGCCTCTCCACTAGCCAAGAGACG.

A word on this clone: The read is 3 residues too short to cover the CDR3 end, so that end is filled in from the germline J gene. The V call is TRBV2, the J call TRBJ2-3; no firm D call. The V end was cut by 4 bases, the J end by 4 bases, with 15 bases between. This CDR3 has 15 residues. The germline V gene encodes CDR1 SNHLY and CDR2 FYNNEI. The CDR3 region is CASSVGHHRADTQYF. CDR3 DNA, as far as it was read: TGTGCCAGCAGTGTTGGGCATCATAGGGCAGATACG.

About this clone itself: The read comes to an end 3 residues before the CDR3 does, leaving the germline J gene to fill in the end. This sequence joins TRBV24-1 and TRBJ2-1; D might be TRBD1 (6 bases). Germline CDR1 reads KGHDR; CDR2 reads SFDVKD. V lost 3 bases and J lost 0, with 11 bases in between. The CDR3 covers 16 residues. Partial CDR3 DNA: TGTGCCACCAGTGATGGCAGGGGCTTCTCCTACAATGAG. Residues: CATSDGRGFSYNE. The CDR3 in its entirety is CATSDGRGFSYNEQFF.

Points on this clone: The read terminates 3 residues ahead of where the CDR3 ends, so the germline J gene completes it. V is TRBV7-6 and J is TRBJ1-2; D is unresolved. CDR1 and CDR2 from the germline V gene are SGHVS and FNYEAQ. The length of the CDR3 is 12 residues. CDR3 sequence reads: CASSSLSYDYTF. CDR3 bases read: TGTGCCAGCAGCTCCCTCTCCTACGAC. The entire variable domain, with the rest obtained from reference TRBV7-6 and TRBJ1-2, is as follows: GAGVSQSPRYKVTKRGQDVALRCDPISGHVSLYWYRQALGQGPEFLTYFNYEAQQDKSGLPNDRFSAERPEGSISTLTIQRTEQRDSAMYRCASSSLSYDYTFGSGTRLTVV.

About this clone: An end of the junction does not agree with germline; a read error may underlie this. Read data end 3 residues before the CDR3 end; the end is taken from the germline J gene. V is TRBV19 and J is TRBJ1-2; 10 bases line up with TRBD1. CDR1 is LNHDA and CDR2 is SQIVND in the germline V gene (reference sequence). The CDR3 has 13 amino acids. CDR3 DNA (partial): TGTGCTAGTAGTTTAACCGGGACAGGGGAC. Amino acids: CASSLTGTGD. The complete CDR3 protein is CASSLTGTGDYTF.

Concerning this clone: The read gets to within 3 residues of the CDR3 end, and the germline J gene fills in the rest. J is TRBJ2-3 and V is TRBV7-3; D is uncertain. Germline CDR1 and CDR2: SGHTA and FQGTGA. This CDR3 region has 12 residues. The V end was cut by 5 bases, the J end by 6 bases, with 9 bases between. The CDR3 bases that were read are TGTGCCAGCAGCCCCTCCCCGGATACG. It encodes CASSPSPDT. The whole CDR3 is CASSPSPDTQYF.

For this clone: With the read ending 3 residues before the CDR3 end, the germline J gene is used to fill in that end. V and J are TRBV3-1 (or the pseudogene TRBV3-2) and TRBJ2-2; D remains unclear. There are 16 residues in the CDR3. CDR1 and CDR2 from the germline V gene are LGHDT and YNNKEL (reference sequence). V was shortened by 4 bases and J by 6 bases, with 18 bases between the two germline ends. The sequenced CDR3 bases are TGTGCCAGCAGCCCCCAGCGAGCGTCACACCCCGGGGAG. Translated, it gives CASSPQRASHPGE. The entire CDR3 is CASSPQRASHPGELFF.

A remark on this clone: The CDR3 extends 3 residues past the end of the read, so its final part is completed from the germline J gene. The chain links TRBV19 to TRBJ1-5; the match to TRBD1 covers 8 bases. After removal of 7 bases from V and 5 bases from J, the junction contained 10 bases not matched to a gene. The CDR3 has 15 residues. Germline V gene sequence: CDR1 LNHDA, CDR2 SQIVND (reference sequence). The covered CDR3 bases are TGTGCCAGTATCCGTTTCCCGGGACAGGATCAGCCC. Its translation is CASIRFPGQDQP. The full CDR3 is CASIRFPGQDQPQHF.

With regard to this clone: The read stops 3 residues short of the end of the CDR3; the missing end is completed from the germline J gene. V and J are TRBV5-1 and TRBJ2-1, with 10 bases matching TRBD1. From germline, CDR1 is SGHRS and CDR2 YFSETQ. The CDR3 is 17 amino acids. Trimming cost V 4 bases and J 0 bases; bases outside gene matches: 7. The CDR3 reads CASSPRTGGDSYNEQFF. Partial CDR3 DNA: TGCGCCAGCAGCCCAAGGACAGGGGGGGACTCCTACAATGAG.

By frequency, this clone registers medium-sized (0.01 to 0.1%). The read is 3 residues too short to cover the CDR3 end, so that end is filled in from the germline J gene. The genes are TRBV14 and TRBJ1-2; unclear D gene. This CDR3 is built from 15 residues. CDR1 is SGHDN, CDR2 FVKESK, per germline. V lost 1 base and J 3 bases, leaving 12 bases between the germline ends. The CDR3 loop is CASSQVDKQYYGYTF. The sequenced part of the CDR3 DNA is TGTGCCAGCAGCCAAGTAGACAAGCAATACTATGGC. Full variable domain (outside the CDR3, taken from reference TRBV14 and TRBJ1-2): EAGVTQFPSHSVIEKGQTVTLRCDPISGHDNLYWYRRVMGKEIKFLLHFVKESKQDESGMPNNRFLAERTGGTYSTLKVQPAELEDSGVYFCASSQVDKQYYGYTFGSGTRLTVV.

On this clone itself: The read terminates 3 residues before the CDR3 end, so the remaining end is supplied by the germline J gene. The chain is built from TRBV20-1 and TRBJ1-2, with D possibly TRBD1 on 5 matching bases. The CDR3 is 13 amino acids. V was trimmed by 0 bases and J by 5 bases, leaving 10 bases between them. CDR1 is DFQATT and CDR2 is SNEGSKA in the germline V gene (reference sequence). Incomplete CDR3 DNA: TGCAGTGCTAGAGATCGTGGGGGGTATGGC. It is translated as CSARDRGGYG. The full CDR3 protein is CSARDRGGYGYTF.

Of note for this clone: The read gets to within 3 residues of the CDR3 end, and the germline J gene fills in the rest. The chain links TRBV13 to TRBJ1-1, with 11 bases matching TRBD1. The CDR3 loop spans 13 amino acids. The germline V gene encodes CDR1 PRHDT and CDR2 FYEKMQ (reference sequence). With 8 bases clipped from V and 6 bases from J, the junction kept 5 bases outside the gene matches. This chain's CDR3 is CASGGGQGAEAFF. Partial CDR3 DNA: TGTGCCAGCGGGGGGGGACAGGGGGCTGAA.

Comments on this clone: The CDR3 end falls 3 residues outside the read, so it is completed with the germline J gene. This chain joins TRBV5-3 and TRBJ2-1, with TRBD2 as a possible D gene (7 bases). TRBV5-3 is known as an ORF, though its function is uncertain. The V and J ends lost 4 bases and 5 bases respectively, with 22 bases between them. CDR3 size: 17 residues. Partial CDR3 DNA: TGTGCCAGAAGCCCCACCATGGGGGGGCCATTAAACAATGAG. It yields the protein CARSPTMGGPLNNE. The full CDR3 reads CARSPTMGGPLNNEQFF.

A remark on this clone: Read data end 3 residues before the CDR3 end; the end is taken from the germline J gene. The rearrangement joins TRBV20-1 to TRBJ2-2; 7 bases are a match to TRBD2. After removal of 0 bases from V and 7 bases from J, the junction contained 11 bases not matched to a gene. CDR1 DFQATT and CDR2 SNEGSKA come from the germline V gene (reference sequence). The CDR3 has 16 amino acids. The CDR3 bases that were read are TGCAGTGCTAGAGATGGAGGCGGGAGCACCCGCGGGGAG. Amino acids: CSARDGGGSTRGE. The full CDR3 is CSARDGGGSTRGELFF.

Comments on this clone: The read stops 3 residues short of the end of the CDR3; the missing end is completed from the germline J gene. The chain joins TRBV5-1 to TRBJ1-6, with D hard to call. The V gene lost 4 bases and the J gene lost 0 bases, with 5 bases spanning the gap. From germline, CDR1 is SGHRS and CDR2 YFSETQ. The CDR3 contains 14 residues. CDR3 loop: CASSASSYNSPLHF. The sequenced CDR3 bases are TGCGCCAGCAGCGCGAGCTCCTATAATTCACCC.

As to this clone: The read is 3 residues too short to cover the CDR3 end, so that end is filled in from the germline J gene. The chain uses TRBV10-3 and TRBJ2-1; TRBD2 agrees at 8 bases. Germline V gene lookup returns CDR1 ENHRY and CDR2 SYGVKD. After removal of 4 bases from V and 8 bases from J, the junction contained 7 bases not matched to a gene. The CDR3 contains 14 residues. CDR3 DNA (partial): TGTGCCATCAGTGGGCTAGCGGGCGGCTATGAG. Translated, it gives CAISGLAGGYE. The CDR3 reads in full as CAISGLAGGYEQFF.

Concerning this clone itself: The read comes to an end 3 residues before the CDR3 does, leaving the germline J gene to fill in the end. The chain carries TRBV20-1 and TRBJ1-2; unclear D gene. CDR3 length: 13 residues. CDR1 is DFQATT, CDR2 SNEGSKA, per germline (reference sequence). CDR3 loop: CSASELTPYDYTF. Incomplete CDR3 DNA: TGCAGTGCTAGTGAGCTTACCCCCTACGAC.

In the case of this clone: The DNA ends 3 residues before the CDR3 does, and the rest of the CDR3 is filled in from the germline J gene. The chain employs TRBV7-8 and TRBJ2-5; D is undetermined. CDR1 SGHVS and CDR2 FQNEAQ come from the germline V gene. This CDR3 contains 13 residues. Trimming took off 5 bases at V and 5 bases at J, with 12 bases between the two ends. Partial CDR3 DNA: TGTGCCAGCAGCCCTTCTGCGCGGGAGACC. As protein: CASSPSARET. The entire CDR3 protein reads CASSPSARETQYF.